This T cell receptor beta chain comes out of a study of blood T cell repertoires in COVID-19. Across the whole study: Material from acute and convalescent COVID-19 was sourced from the United States, Italy and Spain. Sample material is recorded as cDNA or gDNA derived from T cells, B-cell-depleted T cells, or PBMCs.

In germline, CDR1 is SGHNT, CDR2 YENEEA. The CDR3 has 21 amino acids. Trimming at V came to 0 bases and at J to 1 base, leaving 16 bases not matched to a gene. Per the study methods: Researchers report that nucleated cell counts were estimated from reference gene primer amplification. Only in-frame clones appear in the TCRdb table, and some are missing; sequencing was by immunoSEQ multiplex PCR. V, J and clone size reflect that table, while D and trimming were determined from the DNA. The sample lists more than 90,000 clones; around nine tenths were seen once. This clonotype was obtained from a man in his forties with acute or convalescent COVID-19. Source material: peripheral blood. This chain uses TRBV11-3 with TRBJ2-7; the match to TRBD2 covers 12 bases. CDR3 coding DNA: TGTGCCAGCAGCTTAGAAGGGGAGGGAGTGACTAGCGGGAGTTGGTCCTACGAGCAGTACTTC. This translates into CASSLEGEGVTSGSWSYEQYF.